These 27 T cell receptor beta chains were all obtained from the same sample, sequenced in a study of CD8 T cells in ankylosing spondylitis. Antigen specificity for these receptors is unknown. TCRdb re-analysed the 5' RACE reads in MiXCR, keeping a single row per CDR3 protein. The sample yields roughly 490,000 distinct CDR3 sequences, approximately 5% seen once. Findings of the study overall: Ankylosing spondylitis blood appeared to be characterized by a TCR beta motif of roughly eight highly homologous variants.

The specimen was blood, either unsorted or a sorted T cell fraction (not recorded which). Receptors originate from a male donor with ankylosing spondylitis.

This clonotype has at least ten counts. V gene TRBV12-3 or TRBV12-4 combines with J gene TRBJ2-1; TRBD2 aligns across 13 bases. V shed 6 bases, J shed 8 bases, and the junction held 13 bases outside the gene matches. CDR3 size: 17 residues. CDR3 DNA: TGTGCCAGCAGCCTTACTTGGACTAGCGGGAGTATCGATGAGCAGTTCTTC. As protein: CASSLTWTSGSIDEQFF.

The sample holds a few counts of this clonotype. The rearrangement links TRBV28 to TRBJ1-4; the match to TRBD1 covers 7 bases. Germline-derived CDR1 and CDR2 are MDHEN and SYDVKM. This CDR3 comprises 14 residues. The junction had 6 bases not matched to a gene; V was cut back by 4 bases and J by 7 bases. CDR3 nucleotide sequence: TGTGCCAGCAGTTCCGGGACAGTGGCTGAAAAACTGTTTTTT. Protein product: CASSSGTVAEKLFF.

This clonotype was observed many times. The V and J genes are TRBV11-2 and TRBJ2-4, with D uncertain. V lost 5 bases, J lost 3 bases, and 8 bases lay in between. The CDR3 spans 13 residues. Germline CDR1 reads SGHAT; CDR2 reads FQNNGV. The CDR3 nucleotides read TGTGCCAGCAGCCCCACTGGCAAAAACATTCAGTACTTC. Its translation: CASSPTGKNIQYF.

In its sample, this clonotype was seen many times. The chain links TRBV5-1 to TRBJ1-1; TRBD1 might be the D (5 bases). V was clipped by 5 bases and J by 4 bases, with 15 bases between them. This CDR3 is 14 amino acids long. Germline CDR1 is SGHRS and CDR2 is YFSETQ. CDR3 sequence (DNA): TGCGCCAGCAGACCGAGGGTCAGGGTCACTGAAGCTTTCTTT. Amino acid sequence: CASRPRVRVTEAFF.

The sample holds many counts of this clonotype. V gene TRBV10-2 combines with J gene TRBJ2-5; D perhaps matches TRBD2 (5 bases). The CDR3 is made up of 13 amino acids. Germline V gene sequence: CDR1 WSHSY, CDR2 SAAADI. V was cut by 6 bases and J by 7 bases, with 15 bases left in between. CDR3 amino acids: CASSGVWPATQYF. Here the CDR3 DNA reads TGCGCCAGCAGCGGGGTTTGGCCGGCGACCCAGTACTTC.

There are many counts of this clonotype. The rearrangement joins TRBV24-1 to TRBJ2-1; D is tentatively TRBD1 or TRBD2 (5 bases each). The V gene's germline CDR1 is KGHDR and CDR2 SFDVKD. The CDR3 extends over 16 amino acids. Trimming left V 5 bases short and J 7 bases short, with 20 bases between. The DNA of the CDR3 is TGTGCCACCAGTGGTTGGACCACGACTAAGGGGAATGAGCAGTTCTTC. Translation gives CATSGWTTTKGNEQFF.

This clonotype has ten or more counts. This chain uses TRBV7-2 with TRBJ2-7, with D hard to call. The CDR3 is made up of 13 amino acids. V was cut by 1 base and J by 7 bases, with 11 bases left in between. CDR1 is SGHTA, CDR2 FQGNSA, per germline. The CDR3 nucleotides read TGTGCCAGCAGCTTAGACGGGCACCTTGAGCAGTACTTC. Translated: CASSLDGHLEQYF.

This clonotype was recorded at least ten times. The CDR3 region is CASMLLTGTGGNSPLHF. CDR3 nucleotide sequence: TGTGCCAGCATGCTTCTGACCGGGACAGGGGGTAATTCACCCCTCCACTTT. V is TRBV5-6 and J is TRBJ1-6; the match to TRBD1 covers 11 bases. This CDR3 is built from 17 residues. CDR1 and CDR2 from the germline V gene are SGHDT and YYEEEE. After removal of 6 bases from V and 6 bases from J, the junction contained 11 bases not matched to a gene. Looking up the rest from reference TRBV5-6 and TRBJ1-6 gives the full variable domain: DAGVTQSPTHLIKTRGQQVTLRCSPKSGHDTVSWYQQALGQGPQFIFQYYEEEERQRGNFPDRFSGHQFPNYSSELNVNALLLGDSALYLCASMLLTGTGGNSPLHFGNGTRLTVT.

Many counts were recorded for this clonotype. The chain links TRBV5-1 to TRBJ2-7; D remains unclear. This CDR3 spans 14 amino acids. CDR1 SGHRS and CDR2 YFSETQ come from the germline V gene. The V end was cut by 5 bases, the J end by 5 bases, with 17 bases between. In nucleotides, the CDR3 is TGCGCCAGCAGAGGGCTGCCTCAGGACGACGAGCAGTACTTC. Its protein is CASRGLPQDDEQYF.

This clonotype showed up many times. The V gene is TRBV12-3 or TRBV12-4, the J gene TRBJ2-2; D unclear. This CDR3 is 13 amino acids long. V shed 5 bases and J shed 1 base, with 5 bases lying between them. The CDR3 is CASSNKNTGELFF. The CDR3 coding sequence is TGTGCCAGCAGTAACAAGAACACCGGGGAGCTGTTTTTT.

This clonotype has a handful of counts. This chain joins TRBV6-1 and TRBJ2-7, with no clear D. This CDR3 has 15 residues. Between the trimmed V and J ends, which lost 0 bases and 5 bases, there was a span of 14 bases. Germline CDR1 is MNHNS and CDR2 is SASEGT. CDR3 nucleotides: TGTGCCAGCAGTGAAGCAGGCTCGCCGGCCCACGAGCAGTACTTC. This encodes CASSEAGSPAHEQYF.

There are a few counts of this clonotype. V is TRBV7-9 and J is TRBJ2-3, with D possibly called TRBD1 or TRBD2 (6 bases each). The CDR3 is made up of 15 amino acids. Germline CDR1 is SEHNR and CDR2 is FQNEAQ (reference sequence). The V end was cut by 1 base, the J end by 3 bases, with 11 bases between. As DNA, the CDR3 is TGTGCCAGCAGCTTAGTCGGGGGCGAAACAGATACGCAGTATTTT. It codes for CASSLVGGETDTQYF. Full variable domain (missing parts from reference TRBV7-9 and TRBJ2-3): DTGVSQNPRHKITKRGQNVTFRCDPISEHNRLYWYRQTLGQGPEFLTYFQNEAQLEKSRLLSDRFSAERPKGSFSTLEIQRTEQGDSAMYLCASSLVGGETDTQYFGPGTRLTVL.

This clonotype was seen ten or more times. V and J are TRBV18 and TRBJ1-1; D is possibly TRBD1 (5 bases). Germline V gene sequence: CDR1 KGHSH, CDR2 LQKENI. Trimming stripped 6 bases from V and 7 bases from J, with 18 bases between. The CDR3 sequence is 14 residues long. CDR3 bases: TGTGCCAGCTCTCCAAGGACGGGGACTGGTGAAGCTTTCTTT. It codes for CASSPRTGTGEAFF.

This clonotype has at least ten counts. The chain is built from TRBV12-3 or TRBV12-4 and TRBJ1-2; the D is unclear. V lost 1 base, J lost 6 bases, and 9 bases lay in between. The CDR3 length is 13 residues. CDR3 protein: CASSLGPLHGYTF. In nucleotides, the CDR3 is TGTGCCAGCAGTTTAGGACCACTACATGGCTACACCTTC.

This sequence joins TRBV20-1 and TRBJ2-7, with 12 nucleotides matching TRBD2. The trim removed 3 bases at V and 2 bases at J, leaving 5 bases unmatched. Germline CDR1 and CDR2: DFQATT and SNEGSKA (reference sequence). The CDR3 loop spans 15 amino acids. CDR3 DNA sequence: TGCAGTGCTAGCCTGACTAGCGGGGGTCCCTACGAGCAGTACTTC. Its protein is CSASLTSGGPYEQYF.

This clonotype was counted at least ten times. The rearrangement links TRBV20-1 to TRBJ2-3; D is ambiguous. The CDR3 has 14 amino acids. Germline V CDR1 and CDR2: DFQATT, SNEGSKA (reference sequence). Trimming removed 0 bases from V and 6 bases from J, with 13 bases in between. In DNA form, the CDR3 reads TGCAGTGCTAGAGATCCCCATAGATGGGATACGCAGTATTTT. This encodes CSARDPHRWDTQYF.

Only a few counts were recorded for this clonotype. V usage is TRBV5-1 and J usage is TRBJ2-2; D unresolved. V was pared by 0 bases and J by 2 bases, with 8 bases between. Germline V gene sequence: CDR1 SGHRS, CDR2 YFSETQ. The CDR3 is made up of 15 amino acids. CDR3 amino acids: CASSLAWLNTGELFF. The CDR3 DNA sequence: TGCGCCAGCAGCTTGGCCTGGCTTAACACCGGGGAGCTGTTTTTT. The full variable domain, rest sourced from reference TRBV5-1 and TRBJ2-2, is KAGVTQTPRYLIKTRGQQVTLSCSPISGHRSVSWYQQTPGQGLQFLFEYFSETQRNKGNFPGRFSGRQFSNSRSEMNVSTLELGDSALYLCASSLAWLNTGELFFGEGSRLTVL.

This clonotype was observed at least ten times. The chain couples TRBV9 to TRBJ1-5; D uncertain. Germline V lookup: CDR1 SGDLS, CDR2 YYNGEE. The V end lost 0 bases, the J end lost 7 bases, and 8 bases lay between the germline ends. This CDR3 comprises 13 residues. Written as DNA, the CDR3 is TGTGCCAGCAGCGTAGACGCAGACCAGCCCCAGCATTTT. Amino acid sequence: CASSVDADQPQHF.

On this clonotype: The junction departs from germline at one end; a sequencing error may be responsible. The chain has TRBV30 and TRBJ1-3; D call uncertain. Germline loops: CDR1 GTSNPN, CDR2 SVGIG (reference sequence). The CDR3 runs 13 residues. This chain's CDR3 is CAWSGLSGSTIYF. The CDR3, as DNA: TGTGCCTGGAGTGGGCTCTCTGGAAGCACCATATATTTT.

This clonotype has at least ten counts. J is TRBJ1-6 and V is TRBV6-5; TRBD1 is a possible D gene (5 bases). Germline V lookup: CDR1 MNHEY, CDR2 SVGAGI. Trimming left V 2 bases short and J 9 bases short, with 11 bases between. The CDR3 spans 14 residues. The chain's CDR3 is CASSYQVGGSPLHF. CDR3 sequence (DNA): TGTGCCAGCAGTTACCAGGTTGGGGGTTCACCCCTCCACTTT.

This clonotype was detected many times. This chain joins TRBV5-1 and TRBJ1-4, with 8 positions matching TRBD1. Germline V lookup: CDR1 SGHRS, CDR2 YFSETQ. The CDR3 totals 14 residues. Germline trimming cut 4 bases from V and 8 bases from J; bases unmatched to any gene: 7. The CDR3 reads CASSVGTGHEKLFF. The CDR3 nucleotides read TGCGCCAGCAGCGTGGGGACAGGCCACGAAAAACTGTTTTTT.

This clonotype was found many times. CDR3 region: CASSLGTSGGSTGELFF. The CDR3 region has the DNA TGCGCCAGCAGCCTAGGGACTAGCGGCGGGAGCACCGGGGAGCTGTTTTTT. The chain carries TRBV5-1 and TRBJ2-2; 11 bases fit TRBD2. Germline V gene lookup returns CDR1 SGHRS and CDR2 YFSETQ. CDR3 length equals 17 residues. The ends lost 4 bases at V and 4 bases at J; junction bases unmatched: 9.

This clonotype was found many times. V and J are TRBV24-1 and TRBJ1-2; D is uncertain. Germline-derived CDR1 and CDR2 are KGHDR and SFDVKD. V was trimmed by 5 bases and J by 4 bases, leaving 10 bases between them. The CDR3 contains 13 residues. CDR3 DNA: TGTGCCACCAGTGGTGGTCGAGTCTATGGCTACACCTTC. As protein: CATSGGRVYGYTF.

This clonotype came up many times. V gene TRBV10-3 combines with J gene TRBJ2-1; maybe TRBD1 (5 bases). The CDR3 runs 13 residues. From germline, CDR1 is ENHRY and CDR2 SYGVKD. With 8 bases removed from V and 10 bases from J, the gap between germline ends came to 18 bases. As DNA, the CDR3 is TGTGCCATCGGGCCGATAGGGGTCGACGAGCAGTTCTTC. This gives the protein CAIGPIGVDEQFF.

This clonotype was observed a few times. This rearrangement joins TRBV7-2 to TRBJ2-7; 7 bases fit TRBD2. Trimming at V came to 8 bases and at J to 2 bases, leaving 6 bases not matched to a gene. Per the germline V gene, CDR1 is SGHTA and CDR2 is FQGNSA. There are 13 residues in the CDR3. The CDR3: CASVAGPTYEQYF. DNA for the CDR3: TGTGCCAGCGTAGCGGGTCCCACCTACGAGCAGTACTTC.

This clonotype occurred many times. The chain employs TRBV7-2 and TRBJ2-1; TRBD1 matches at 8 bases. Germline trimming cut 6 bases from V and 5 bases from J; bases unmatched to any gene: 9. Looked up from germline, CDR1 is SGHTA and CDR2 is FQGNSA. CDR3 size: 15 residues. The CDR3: CASSHTGTGNNEQFF. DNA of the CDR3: TGTGCCAGCAGTCATACCGGGACAGGTAACAATGAGCAGTTCTTC.

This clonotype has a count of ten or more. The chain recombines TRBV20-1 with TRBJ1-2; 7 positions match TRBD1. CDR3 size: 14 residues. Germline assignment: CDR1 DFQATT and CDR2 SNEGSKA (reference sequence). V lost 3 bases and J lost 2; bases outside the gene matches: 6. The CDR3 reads CSARGGGVNYGYTF. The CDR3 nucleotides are TGCAGTGCTAGGGGAGGGGGCGTAAACTATGGCTACACCTTC.